One T cell receptor beta chain is described in this entry. What it binds is unknown. This record belongs to a study of cytomegalovirus exposure and HLA in healthy donors. Study findings and constraints: In a later analysis, specific HLA alleles were associated with 15,000 to 20,000 TCR beta sequences at a 0.05 false discovery rate.

With 4 bases clipped from V and 2 bases from J, the junction kept 4 bases outside the gene matches. The CDR3 is made up of 15 amino acids. Germline V gives CDR1 MNHEY, CDR2 SVGAGI. The PCR employed 60 Vbeta primers together with 13 Jbeta primers. The method was immunoSEQ multiplex PCR; TCRdb's version includes in-frame clones alone and lacks a portion of them. The sample contains over 100,000 clones, approximately 60% of which appear only once. The V and J genes are TRBV6-5 and TRBJ1-5; 8 bases fit TRBD1. The sample consisted of PBMCs. This receptor was identified in a woman in her thirties in good health and CMV-seronegative. The CDR3 loop reads CASSSGQGGNQPQHF. Here the CDR3 DNA reads TGTGCCAGCAGTTCCGGACAGGGAGGCAATCAGCCCCAGCATTTT.